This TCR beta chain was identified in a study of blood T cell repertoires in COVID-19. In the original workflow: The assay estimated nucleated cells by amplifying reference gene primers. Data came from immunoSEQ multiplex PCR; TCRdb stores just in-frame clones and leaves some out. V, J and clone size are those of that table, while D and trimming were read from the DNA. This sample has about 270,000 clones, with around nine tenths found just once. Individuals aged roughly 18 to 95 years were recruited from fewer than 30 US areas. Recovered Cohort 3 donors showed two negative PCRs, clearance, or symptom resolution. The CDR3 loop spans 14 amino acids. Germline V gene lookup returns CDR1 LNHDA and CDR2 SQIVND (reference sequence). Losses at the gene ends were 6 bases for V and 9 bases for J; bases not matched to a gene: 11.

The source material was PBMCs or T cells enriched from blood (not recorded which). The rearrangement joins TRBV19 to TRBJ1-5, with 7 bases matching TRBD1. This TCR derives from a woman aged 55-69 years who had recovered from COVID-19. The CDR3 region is CASSPGQTLWPQHF. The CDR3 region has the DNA TGTGCCAGTAGCCCGGGACAGACCCTTTGGCCCCAGCATTTT.